This TCR beta chain comes out of a study of spatial heterogeneity in lung cancer. CDR3 size: 12 residues. The V gene end was trimmed by 11 bases and the J gene end by 3 bases; junction bases not matched to a gene: 3. TCR cDNA molecules each had a unique molecular identifier. TCRdb itself ran the 5' RACE reads through MiXCR, one entry per CDR3 protein. The sample lists 25,000 to 30,000 distinct CDR3 sequences, approximately 7.7% occurring once. This clonotype has a count of ten or more. Antigen unknown. General study findings and limits: There was tracking of ubiquitous and regional nonsynonymous mutations by the respective counts of ubiquitous and regional expanded TCRs. Counts of expanded intratumoral alpha and beta TCRs tracked tumor mutation counts.

As for time point: sample taken at primary tumor resection. Samples came from some 71 TRACERx patients with untreated early-stage lung cancer. Sequencing covered unsorted whole RNA taken from tumor, nontumor lung or frozen PBMC. The TCR was taken from a male donor with early-stage non-small cell lung cancer. The genes are TRBV12-3 or TRBV12-4 and TRBJ1-2; TRBD1 matches at 10 bases. The sample here was lung tumor tissue, taken at surgery. The CDR3 DNA follows: TGTGCCGTTGGACAGGGGGACTATGGCTACACCTTC. Its translation: CAVGQGDYGYTF.